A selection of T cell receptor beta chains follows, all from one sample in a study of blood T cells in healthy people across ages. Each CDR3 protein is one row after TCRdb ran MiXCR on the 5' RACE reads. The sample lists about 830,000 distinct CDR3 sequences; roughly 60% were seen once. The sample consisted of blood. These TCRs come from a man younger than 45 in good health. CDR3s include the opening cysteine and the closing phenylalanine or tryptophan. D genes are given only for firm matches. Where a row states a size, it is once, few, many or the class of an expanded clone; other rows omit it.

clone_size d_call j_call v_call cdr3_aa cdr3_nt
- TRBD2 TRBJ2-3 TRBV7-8 CASSLAASGASTDTQYF TGTGCCAGCAGCTTAGCGGCTAGCGGGGCTAGCACAGATACGCAGTATTTT
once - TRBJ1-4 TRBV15 CATSRDTATNEKLFF TGTGCCACCAGCAGAGATACCGCAACTAATGAAAAACTGTTTTTT
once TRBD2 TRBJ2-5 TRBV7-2 CASSSTSGSQETQYF TGTGCCAGCAGCTCGACTAGCGGGAGCCAAGAGACCCAGTACTTC
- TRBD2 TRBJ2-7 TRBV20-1 CSQSSGQSSYEQYF TGCAGTCAGTCTAGCGGGCAATCCTCCTACGAGCAGTACTTC
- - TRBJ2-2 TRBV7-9 CASSLVGGITGELFF TGTGCCAGCAGCTTAGTTGGGGGAATCACCGGGGAGCTGTTTTTT
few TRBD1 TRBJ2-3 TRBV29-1 CSVDPPDRASDTQYF TGCAGCGTCGACCCACCGGACAGGGCCTCAGATACGCAGTATTTT
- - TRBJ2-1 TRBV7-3 CASSLSGRTSYNEQFF TGTGCCAGCAGCTTATCAGGGCGTACGTCCTACAATGAGCAGTTCTTC
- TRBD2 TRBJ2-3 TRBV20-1 CSARDRVAGSPDTQYF TGCAGTGCTAGAGATAGGGTAGCGGGAAGCCCAGATACGCAGTATTTT
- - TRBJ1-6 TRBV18 CASSPPPRGTTGSSYNSPLHF TGTGCCAGCTCACCACCTCCCAGAGGAACAACAGGGAGCTCCTATAATTCACCCCTCCACTTT
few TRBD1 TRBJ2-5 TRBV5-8 CASSPTGTPPETQYF TGTGCCAGCAGCCCGACAGGGACCCCTCCAGAGACCCAGTACTTC
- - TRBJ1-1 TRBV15 CATSSGPQRINTEAFF TGTGCCACCAGCAGTGGACCTCAGAGGATTAACACTGAAGCTTTCTTT
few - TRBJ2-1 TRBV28 CASTIAGQYSYNEQFF TGTGCCAGCACTATCGCGGGACAGTACTCCTACAATGAGCAGTTCTTC
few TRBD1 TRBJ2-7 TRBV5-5 CASSDPGQGTYEQYF TGCGCCAGCAGCGATCCGGGACAGGGGACTTACGAGCAGTACTTC
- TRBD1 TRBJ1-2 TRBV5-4 CASSCDRANGYTF TGTGCCAGCAGCTGCGACAGGGCTAATGGCTACACCTTC
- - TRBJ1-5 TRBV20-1 CSARDRVNSNQPQHF TGCAGTGCTAGAGACAGGGTTAATAGCAATCAGCCCCAGCATTTT
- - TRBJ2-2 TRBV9 CASSVDWGTGELFF TGTGCCAGCAGCGTAGATTGGGGCACCGGGGAGCTGTTTTTT
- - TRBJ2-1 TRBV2 CVSSGDRSNEQFF TGTGTCAGCAGCGGTGACAGGTCAAATGAGCAGTTCTTC
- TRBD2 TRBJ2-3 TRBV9 CASKERELTDTQYF TGTGCCAGCAAGGAGCGGGAACTCACAGATACGCAGTATTTT
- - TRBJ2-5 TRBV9 CASSTELAGGAETQYF TGTGCCAGCAGCACCGAACTAGCTGGGGGTGCAGAGACCCAGTACTTC
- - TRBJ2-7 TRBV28 CASSLYLGYEQYF TGTGCCAGCAGTTTATATCTCGGCTACGAGCAGTACTTC
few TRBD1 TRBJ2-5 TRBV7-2 CASSLADRKPQETQYF TGTGCCAGCAGCTTAGCGGACAGGAAACCCCAAGAGACCCAGTACTTC
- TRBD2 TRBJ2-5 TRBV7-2 CASSSWGGETQYF TGTGCCAGCAGCTCTTGGGGGGGGGAGACCCAGTACTTC
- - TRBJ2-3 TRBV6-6 CASWSGSRADTQYF TGTGCCAGCTGGTCGGGCTCGCGCGCAGATACGCAGTATTTT
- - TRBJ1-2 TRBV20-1 CSGNREGLGGYTF TGCAGTGGAAACAGGGAGGGGCTAGGTGGCTACACCTTC
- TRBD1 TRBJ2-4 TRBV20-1 CSARVEGASIQYF TGCAGTGCTAGAGTAGAGGGGGCTAGCATTCAGTACTTC